These T cell receptor beta chains were read from a single sample in a study of OX40 agonist ivuxolimab in advanced cancers. Assay used: immunoSEQ multiplex PCR; TCRdb lists only in-frame clones, some missing. The sample holds over 50,000 clones; about 82% are singletons and the top ten take 3.9%. Material: CD4+ or CD8+ T cells sorted from blood, obtained in a trial of the OX40 agonist ivuxolimab. Receptors originate from an adult with an advanced solid tumor such as melanoma, head and neck, liver or kidney cancer. Each CDR3 is given with its conserved first and last residue. Each record gives: V gene, J gene, CDR3 protein.

v_call: TRBV18; j_call: TRBJ2-1; cdr3_aa: CASSPPSSMEQFF
v_call: TRBV7-9; j_call: TRBJ1-4; cdr3_aa: CASSLVGTNEKLFF
v_call: TRBV19; j_call: TRBJ1-4; cdr3_aa: CASSGQAVEEKLFF
v_call: TRBV7-2; j_call: TRBJ1-1; cdr3_aa: CASSLDRGRTEAFF
v_call: TRBV2; j_call: TRBJ2-3; cdr3_aa: CASSTGSGTDTQYF
v_call: TRBV7-9; j_call: TRBJ1-1; cdr3_aa: CASTAQGGMNTEAFF
v_call: TRBV7-6; j_call: TRBJ1-5; cdr3_aa: CASSLAQGDLSNQPQHF
v_call: TRBV6-5; j_call: TRBJ2-7; cdr3_aa: CASSPPLRGEQYF
v_call: TRBV28; j_call: TRBJ1-3; cdr3_aa: CASLTGGAGNTIYF
v_call: TRBV2; j_call: TRBJ1-5; cdr3_aa: CASREQSYSNQPQHF
v_call: TRBV30; j_call: TRBJ2-1; cdr3_aa: CAWSGQGRNEQFF
v_call: TRBV7-3; j_call: TRBJ2-7; cdr3_aa: CASSLARNYEQYF
v_call: TRBV5-4; j_call: TRBJ2-2; cdr3_aa: CASGGPPGGELFF
v_call: TRBV2; j_call: TRBJ2-6; cdr3_aa: CASSQQNSGANVLTF